This T cell receptor (beta chain) is from a study of post-analysis software for immune sequencing data. Study in general: In terms of disease course, relapsing-remitting, secondary progressive and progressive-relapsing multiple sclerosis were included. General study points: Relative to controls, patients with multiple sclerosis showed significantly lower normalized Chao1 diversity.

Unique molecular identifiers were present in the TCR beta cDNA libraries. cDNA molecules numbering about 470,000 came from approximately 1 to 10 million T cells. TCRdb independently ran MiXCR on the PCR reads; one entry per CDR3 protein. The sample comprises about 770,000 distinct CDR3 sequences, just over 45% of which are singletons, and 4.9% rests with the top ten. Note on this clonotype: Antigen unknown. A junction boundary mismatches the germline segment, possibly from a read error.

The clonotype was recovered from a girl aged 5 to 17 with multiple sclerosis. Sequencing was carried out using blood.

This CDR3 is CASSLALGEQYF. Written as DNA, the CDR3 is TGTGCCAGCAGCTTGGCCTTGGGGGAGCAGTACTTT. The chain joins TRBV5-6 to TRBJ2-5; D possibly uses TRBD1 or TRBD2 (5 bases each). The CDR3 totals 12 residues. Germline CDR1 is SGHDT and CDR2 is YYEEEE.